The next 3 T cell receptor beta chains were all read from a single sample in a study of T-cell reconstitution after alpha-beta-depleted transplantation in children. The antigens of these receptors remain unknown. Unique molecular identifiers were used to barcode this TCRbeta library. Each CDR3 protein is one row after TCRdb ran MiXCR on the PCR reads. The sample shows a few hundred thousand distinct CDR3 sequences, just over 7.5% of them seen only once. The study's findings and limits: Once a year had passed after transplant, T-cell counts and diversity came mostly from newly produced T cells.

The source was peripheral blood, collected 360 days after TCRalphabeta/CD19-depleted stem cell transplant. The origin of the receptors is a female patient aged 2-9 years who had a stem cell transplant for Fanconi anemia, so the T cells may come from the graft donor.

This clonotype was seen ten or more times. This chain connects TRBV4-2 to TRBJ1-3; D call uncertain. The germline V gene has CDR1 LGHNA and CDR2 YNFKEQ. Trimming cost V 0 bases and J 2 bases, with 11 bases left between them. The CDR3 consists of 16 residues. CDR3: CASSQDTAIPGNTIYF. CDR3 in DNA: TGTGCCAGCAGCCAAGATACGGCAATACCTGGAAACACCATATATTTT.

This clonotype was detected ten times or more. V is TRBV15 and J is TRBJ2-2; D call uncertain. This CDR3 is 15 amino acids long. Germline CDR1 and CDR2: LNHNV and YYDKDF (reference sequence). V lost 0 bases and J lost 4, with 9 bases in between. The CDR3, as DNA: TGTGCCACCAGCAGAGAGGCAGGTGCCACCGGGGAGCTGTTTTTT. Translation gives CATSREAGATGELFF.

This clonotype was counted ten times or more. V gene TRBV10-3 combines with J gene TRBJ1-2, with 7 bases that match TRBD1. Germline V gives CDR1 ENHRY, CDR2 SYGVKD. CDR3 length: 16 residues. The V segment lost 2 bases and the J segment 5 bases; nucleotides outside the gene matches: 11. The CDR3 sequence is CAISEIVTTGFYGYTF. The CDR3 DNA reads TGTGCCATCAGTGAGATCGTTACGACAGGGTTTTATGGCTACACCTTC.